This T cell receptor beta chain was observed in a study of blood T cell repertoires in COVID-19. The CDR3 runs 13 residues. The germline V and J ends were trimmed by 5 bases and 5 bases, with 12 bases remaining between them. The germline V gene has CDR1 MNHEY and CDR2 SMNVEV (reference sequence). Authors' data handling: Nucleated cell counts were estimated from reference gene primer amplification. TCRdb keeps only in-frame clones here, not all; method: immunoSEQ multiplex PCR. D and trimming were read from the DNA, whereas the V and J calls and clone size are those reported in that table. The sample has just over 300,000 clones, around 90% seen once.

Sequenced: peripheral blood. The source is a man in his late teens or twenties with active or convalescent COVID-19. The rearrangement uses TRBV27 and TRBJ1-1, with D possibly TRBD1 on 6 matching bases. The chain's CDR3 is CASSAGAMTEAFF. CDR3 nucleotide sequence: TGTGCCAGCAGTGCAGGGGCCATGACTGAAGCTTTCTTT.